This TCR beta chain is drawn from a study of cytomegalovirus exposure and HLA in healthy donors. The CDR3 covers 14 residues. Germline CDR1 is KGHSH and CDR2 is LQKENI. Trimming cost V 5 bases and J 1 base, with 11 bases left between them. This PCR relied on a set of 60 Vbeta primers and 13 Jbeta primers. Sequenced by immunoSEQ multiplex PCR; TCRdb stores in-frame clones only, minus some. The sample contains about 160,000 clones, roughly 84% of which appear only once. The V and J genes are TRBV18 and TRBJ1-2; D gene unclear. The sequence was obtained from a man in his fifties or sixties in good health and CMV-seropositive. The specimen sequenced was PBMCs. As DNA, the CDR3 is TGTGCCAGCTCATCCTCGGGAGTTAACTATGGCTACACCTTC. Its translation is CASSSSGVNYGYTF.